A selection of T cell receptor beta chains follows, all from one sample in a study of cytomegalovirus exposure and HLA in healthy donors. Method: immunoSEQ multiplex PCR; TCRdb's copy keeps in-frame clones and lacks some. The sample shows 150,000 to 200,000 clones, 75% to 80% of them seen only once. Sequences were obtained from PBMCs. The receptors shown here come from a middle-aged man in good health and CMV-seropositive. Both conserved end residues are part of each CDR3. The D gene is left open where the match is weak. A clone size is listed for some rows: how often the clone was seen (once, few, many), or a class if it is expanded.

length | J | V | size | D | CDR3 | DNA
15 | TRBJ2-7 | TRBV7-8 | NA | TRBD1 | CASSTRDREQYEQYF | TGTGCCAGCAGCACGCGGGACAGGGAACAGTACGAGCAGTACTTC
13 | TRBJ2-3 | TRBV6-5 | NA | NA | CASSPERTDTQYF | TGTGCCAGCAGTCCGGAGAGAACAGATACGCAGTATTTT
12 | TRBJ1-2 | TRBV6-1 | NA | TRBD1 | CASQDRDSGYTF | TGTGCCAGCCAAGACAGGGATTCGGGCTACACCTTC
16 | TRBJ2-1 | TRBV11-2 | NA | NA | CASSLVRGTFYNEQFF | TGTGCCAGCAGCTTAGTTCGCGGGACTTTTTACAATGAGCAGTTCTTC
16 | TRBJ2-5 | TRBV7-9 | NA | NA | CASSLEGITAGETQYF | TGTGCCAGCAGCTTAGAGGGCATCACCGCGGGGGAGACCCAGTACTTC
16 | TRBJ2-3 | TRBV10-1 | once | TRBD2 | CASSETRLARPDTQYF | TGCGCCAGCAGTGAGACCCGACTAGCTCGCCCAGATACGCAGTATTTT
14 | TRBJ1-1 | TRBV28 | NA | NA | CASKETGPNTEAFF | TGTGCCAGCAAAGAGACAGGCCCAAACACTGAAGCTTTCTTT
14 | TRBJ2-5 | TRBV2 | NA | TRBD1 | CASSLDRGRETQYF | TGTGCCAGCAGCTTGGACAGGGGGCGAGAGACCCAGTACTTC
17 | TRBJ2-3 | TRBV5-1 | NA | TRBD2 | CASSLGASGGGTDTQYF | TGCGCCAGCAGCTTGGGTGCTAGCGGGGGGGGAACAGATACGCAGTATTTT
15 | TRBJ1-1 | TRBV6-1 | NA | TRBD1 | CASSEQGVGYTEAFF | TGTGCCAGCAGTGAACAGGGGGTAGGGTACACTGAAGCTTTCTTT
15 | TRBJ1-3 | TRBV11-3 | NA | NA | CASSFLDKAGNTIYF | TGTGCCAGCAGCTTCCTCGACAAGGCTGGAAACACCATATATTTT
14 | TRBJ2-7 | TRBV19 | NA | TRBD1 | CASSIGTGRYEQYF | TGTGCCAGTAGTATCGGGACAGGGAGGTACGAGCAGTACTTC
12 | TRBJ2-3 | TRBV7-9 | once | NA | CSSSSDRNTQYF | TGTTCCAGCAGCTCTGACAGAAATACGCAGTATTTT
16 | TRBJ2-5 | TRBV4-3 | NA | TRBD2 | CASSQDHGLAVETQYF | TGCGCCAGCAGCCAAGATCATGGACTAGCAGTGGAGACCCAGTACTTC
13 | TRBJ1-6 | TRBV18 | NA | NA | CASSPSRDSPLHF | TGTGCCAGCTCACCTAGCAGGGATTCACCCCTCCACTTT
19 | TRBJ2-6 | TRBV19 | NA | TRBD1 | CASSILGTGVGSGANVLTF | TGTGCCAGTAGTATCCTAGGGACAGGGGTCGGCTCTGGGGCCAACGTCCTGACTTTC